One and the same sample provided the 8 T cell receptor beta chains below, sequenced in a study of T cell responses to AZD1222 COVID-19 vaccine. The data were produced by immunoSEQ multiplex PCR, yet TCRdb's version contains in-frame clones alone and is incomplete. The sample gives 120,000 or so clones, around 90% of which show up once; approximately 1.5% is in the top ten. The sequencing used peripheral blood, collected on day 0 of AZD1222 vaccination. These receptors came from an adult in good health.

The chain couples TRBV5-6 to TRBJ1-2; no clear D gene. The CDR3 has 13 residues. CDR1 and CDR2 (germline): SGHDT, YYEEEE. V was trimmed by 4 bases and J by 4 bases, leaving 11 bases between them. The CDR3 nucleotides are TGTGCCAGCAGCGGCGGTACCCGCTATGGCTACACCTTC. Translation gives CASSGGTRYGYTF. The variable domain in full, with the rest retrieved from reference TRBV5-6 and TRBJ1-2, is DAGVTQSPTHLIKTRGQQVTLRCSPKSGHDTVSWYQQALGQGPQFIFQYYEEEERQRGNFPDRFSGHQFPNYSSELNVNALLLGDSALYLCASSGGTRYGYTFGSGTRLTVV.

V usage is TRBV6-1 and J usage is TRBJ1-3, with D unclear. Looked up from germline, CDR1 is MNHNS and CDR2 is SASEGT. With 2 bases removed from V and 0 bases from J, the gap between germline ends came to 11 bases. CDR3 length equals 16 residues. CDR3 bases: TGTGCCAGCAGTGAACAGGCGGGGAGCTCTGGAAACACCATATATTTT. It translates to CASSEQAGSSGNTIYF.

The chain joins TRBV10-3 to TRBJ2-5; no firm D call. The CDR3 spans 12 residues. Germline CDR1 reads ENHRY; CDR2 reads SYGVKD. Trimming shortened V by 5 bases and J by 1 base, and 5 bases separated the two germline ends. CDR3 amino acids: CAISYSQETQYF. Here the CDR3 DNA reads TGTGCCATCAGTTACAGCCAAGAGACCCAGTACTTC.

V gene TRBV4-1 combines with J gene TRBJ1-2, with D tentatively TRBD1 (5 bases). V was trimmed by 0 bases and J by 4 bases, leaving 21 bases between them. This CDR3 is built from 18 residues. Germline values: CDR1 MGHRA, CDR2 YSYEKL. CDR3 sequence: CASSQDHHPGRQLYGYTF. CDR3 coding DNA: TGCGCCAGCAGCCAAGATCACCACCCGGGACGGCAACTCTATGGCTACACCTTC.

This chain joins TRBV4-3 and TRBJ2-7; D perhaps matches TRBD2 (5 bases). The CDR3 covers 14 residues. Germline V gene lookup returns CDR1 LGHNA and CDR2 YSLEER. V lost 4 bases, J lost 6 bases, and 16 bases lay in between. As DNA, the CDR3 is TGCGCCAGCAGCCCTTTAGGGAGTCGAGCCGAGCAGTACTTC. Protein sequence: CASSPLGSRAEQYF.

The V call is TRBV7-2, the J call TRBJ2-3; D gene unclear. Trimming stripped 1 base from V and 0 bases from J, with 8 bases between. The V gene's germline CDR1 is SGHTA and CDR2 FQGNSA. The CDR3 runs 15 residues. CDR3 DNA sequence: TGTGCCAGCAGCTTAGGGCAGGTTAGCACAGATACGCAGTATTTT. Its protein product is CASSLGQVSTDTQYF.

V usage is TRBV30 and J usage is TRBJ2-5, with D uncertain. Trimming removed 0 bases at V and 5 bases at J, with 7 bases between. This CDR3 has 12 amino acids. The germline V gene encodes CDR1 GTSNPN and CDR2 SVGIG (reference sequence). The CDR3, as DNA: TGTGCCTGGAGTGTACGAGGCGAGACCCAGTACTTC. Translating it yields CAWSVRGETQYF.

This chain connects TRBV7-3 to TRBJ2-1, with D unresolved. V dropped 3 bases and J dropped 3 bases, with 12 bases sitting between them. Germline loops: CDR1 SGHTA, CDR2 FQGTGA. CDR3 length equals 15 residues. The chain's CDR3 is CASSFSRGFYNEQFF. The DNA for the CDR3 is TGTGCCAGCAGCTTTTCTCGTGGCTTCTACAATGAGCAGTTCTTC.